The 23 T cell receptor beta chains presented below share a single source sample, sequenced in a study of cytomegalovirus exposure and HLA in healthy donors. Primers for the PCR totalled 60 Vbeta and 13 Jbeta. Sequencing was performed with immunoSEQ multiplex PCR; in TCRdb, only in-frame clones are kept and a portion is missing. Here the sample spans about 120,000 clones, approximately 81% being singletons. Sequenced material: PBMCs. These receptors all stem from a man aged 25 to 45 in good health and CMV-seropositive.

This chain joins TRBV2 and TRBJ2-5, with a weak D call TRBD1 (6 bases). Germline V gene sequence: CDR1 SNHLY, CDR2 FYNNEI. The CDR3 has 16 amino acids. Trimming stripped 5 bases from V and 2 bases from J, with 18 bases between. The CDR3 nucleotides are TGTGCCAGCAGTCCCCTGGGGGCAGGGCCTCAAGAGACCCAGTACTTC. Residues: CASSPLGAGPQETQYF. The full variable domain, its missing parts supplied by reference TRBV2 and TRBJ2-5, is EPEVTQTPSHQVTQMGQEVILRCVPISNHLYFYWYRQILGQKVEFLVSFYNNEISEKSEIFDDQFSVERPDGSNFTLKIRSTKLEDSAMYFCASSPLGAGPQETQYFGPGTRLLVL.

V gene TRBV29-1 combines with J gene TRBJ2-5; 7 bases agree with TRBD2. The germline CDR1 and CDR2 sequences are SQVTM and ANQGSEA. V was clipped by 5 bases and J by 1 base; unmatched bases: 1. This CDR3 is 12 amino acids long. The CDR3 region is CSVREGQETQYF. The CDR3 bases are TGCAGCGTTAGGGAGGGCCAAGAGACCCAGTACTTC.

The chain links TRBV5-1 to TRBJ1-1, with D unclear. This CDR3 is built from 12 residues. From germline, CDR1 is SGHRS and CDR2 YFSETQ. Trimming removed 4 bases from V and 2 bases from J, with 6 bases in between. CDR3 coding DNA: TGCGCCAGCAGCGCGAGAAACACTGAAGCTTTCTTT. It translates to CASSARNTEAFF. The whole variable domain, remainder taken from reference TRBV5-1 and TRBJ1-1, is KAGVTQTPRYLIKTRGQQVTLSCSPISGHRSVSWYQQTPGQGLQFLFEYFSETQRNKGNFPGRFSGRQFSNSRSEMNVSTLELGDSALYLCASSARNTEAFFGQGTRLTVV.

V gene TRBV10-1 combines with J gene TRBJ2-7; tentatively, D is TRBD1 (6 bases). Trimming took off 6 bases at V and 3 bases at J, with 9 bases between the two ends. The CDR3 contains 12 residues. Looked up from germline, CDR1 is WNHNN and CDR2 is SYGVQD (reference sequence). CDR3 loop: CASRGQFYEQYF. The CDR3, as DNA: TGCGCCAGCAGAGGACAGTTCTACGAGCAGTACTTC.

The rearrangement joins TRBV28 to TRBJ2-5, with TRBD1 as a possible D gene (6 bases). Germline CDR1 is MDHEN and CDR2 is SYDVKM. Trimming left V 4 bases short and J 5 bases short, with 11 bases between. The CDR3 consists of 13 residues. CDR3 loop: CASSYNRDETQYF. The CDR3 DNA sequence: TGTGCCAGCAGTTATAACAGGGACGAGACCCAGTACTTC.

This chain links TRBV4-3 with TRBJ2-2; D call uncertain. This CDR3 has 17 amino acids. The germline V gene has CDR1 LGHNA and CDR2 YSLEER. V was cut by 0 bases and J by 2 bases, with 13 bases left in between. The CDR3 DNA sequence: TGCGCCAGCAGCCAAGACGCGGCGGCAGATAACACCGGGGAGCTGTTTTTT. The encoded protein is CASSQDAAADNTGELFF.

For the CDR3, the DNA is TGTGCCAGCAGCGTAGCCGAGGAGTTATACAATGAGCAGTTCTTC. It translates to CASSVAEELYNEQFF. This chain joins TRBV9 and TRBJ2-1, with unresolved D. Germline V gene sequence: CDR1 SGDLS, CDR2 YYNGEE. CDR3 length equals 15 residues. V was pared by 0 bases and J by 4 bases, with 11 bases between.

The chain joins TRBV7-3 to TRBJ1-3; D possibly corresponds to TRBD1 (6 bases). CDR3 length: 18 amino acids. Germline CDR1 and CDR2: SGHTA and FQGTGA. V was pared by 0 bases and J by 3 bases, with 18 bases between. The CDR3 coding sequence is TGTGCCAGCAGCTTAACGGGCGTCGCGGACAGCGTTGGAAACACCATATATTTT. It translates to CASSLTGVADSVGNTIYF.

The rearrangement joins TRBV11-3 to TRBJ1-4, with D perhaps TRBD1 (5 bases). Per the germline V gene, CDR1 is SGHNT and CDR2 is YENEEA. The V gene lost 5 bases and the J gene lost 4 bases, with 14 bases spanning the gap. There are 15 residues in the CDR3. This CDR3 reads CASSPGRQFNEKLFF. The CDR3 region has the DNA TGTGCCAGCAGCCCTGGAAGACAGTTTAATGAAAAACTGTTTTTT.

The chain couples TRBV4-3 to TRBJ2-7; D is possibly TRBD1 (6 bases). The CDR3 is 16 residues long. The V end lost 1 base, the J end lost 1 base, and 14 bases lay between the germline ends. Germline CDR1 and CDR2: LGHNA and YSLEER. CDR3: CASSQGLDRSSYEQYF. The CDR3 DNA follows: TGCGCCAGCAGCCAAGGGTTGGACAGATCTTCCTACGAGCAGTACTTC.

This chain joins TRBV6-1 and TRBJ2-7; 9 bases are a match to TRBD1. This CDR3 has 15 residues. Unmatched junction bases numbered 2, after V lost 2 bases and J lost 0 bases. Germline-derived CDR1 and CDR2 are MNHNS and SASEGT. This CDR3 reads CASSEYRGPSYEQYF. CDR3 sequence (DNA): TGTGCCAGCAGTGAATACAGGGGGCCCTCCTACGAGCAGTACTTC.

V usage is TRBV19 and J usage is TRBJ2-3; weak D call: TRBD1 (6 bases). CDR1 is LNHDA and CDR2 is SQIVND in the germline V gene (reference sequence). Trimming stripped 5 bases from V and 2 bases from J, with 11 bases between. The CDR3 is 14 residues long. The CDR3 sequence is CASSADSYTDTQYF. In DNA form, the CDR3 reads TGTGCCAGTAGTGCGGACAGCTACACAGATACGCAGTATTTT.

Of note for this clone: A junction boundary mismatches the germline segment, possibly from a read error. This chain joins TRBV7-9 and TRBJ2-3; the D is unclear. The CDR3 contains 15 residues. Per the germline V gene, CDR1 is SEHNR and CDR2 is FQNEAQ (reference sequence). The CDR3 DNA sequence: TGTTCCAGCAGCTTATTTCCCTCTAGCACAGATACGCAGTATTTT. This translates into CSSSLFPSSTDTQYF.

The V gene is TRBV7-2, the J gene TRBJ2-3; a possible D gene is TRBD2 (6 bases). Trimming shortened V by 5 bases and J by 1 base, and 19 bases separated the two germline ends. The CDR3 covers 17 residues. CDR1 and CDR2 (germline): SGHTA, FQGNSA. The CDR3 coding sequence is TGTGCCAGCAGCCCCTTTGCCCCGGGACTCGGCACAGATACGCAGTATTTT. Protein product: CASSPFAPGLGTDTQYF. The complete variable domain, with remaining parts taken from reference TRBV7-2 and TRBJ2-3, reads GAGVSQSPSNKVTEKGKDVELRCDPISGHTALYWYRQSLGQGLEFLIYFQGNSAPDKSGLPSDRFSAERTGGSVSTLTIQRTQQEDSAVYLCASSPFAPGLGTDTQYFGPGTRLTVL.

This clone was observed once. In nucleotides, the CDR3 is TGTGCCAGCTCCTTCTCCTCCCGGGGGACCCAGTACTTC. It translates to CASSFSSRGTQYF. The chain links TRBV6-5 to TRBJ2-5; TRBD2 might be the D (5 bases). V gave up 8 bases and J gave up 7 bases, with 17 bases separating them. Germline-derived CDR1 and CDR2 are MNHEY and SVGAGI. This CDR3 spans 13 amino acids.

The V call is TRBV5-8, the J call TRBJ1-5; perhaps TRBD1 as D (6 bases). Germline CDR1 reads SGHTS; CDR2 reads YDEGEE. The CDR3 has 14 amino acids. V lost 2 bases, J lost 2 bases, and 8 bases lay in between. In DNA form, the CDR3 reads TGTGCCAGCAGCTTCTACAGGGGCAATCAGCCCCAGCATTTT. This sequence encodes CASSFYRGNQPQHF.

This clone was detected only once. The V call is TRBV4-3, the J call TRBJ2-2; TRBD1 might be the D (6 bases). CDR3 size: 15 residues. Germline V gives CDR1 LGHNA, CDR2 YSLEER. The ends were cut back, 0 bases at V and 4 bases at J, with 9 bases in the middle. The CDR3 spells CASSQDRGSTGELFF. The CDR3 nucleotides are TGCGCCAGCAGCCAAGACAGGGGTTCCACCGGGGAGCTGTTTTTT.

The chain has TRBV9 and TRBJ2-3; no firm D call. This CDR3 is 15 amino acids long. Germline V gene lookup returns CDR1 SGDLS and CDR2 YYNGEE. V shed 3 bases and J shed 2 bases, with 13 bases lying between them. The CDR3 loop is CASSGLDPLTDTQYF. In DNA, the CDR3 is TGTGCCAGCAGCGGTCTAGACCCTCTCACAGATACGCAGTATTTT.

This sequence joins TRBV20-1 and TRBJ2-7, with unresolved D. Deletions cut 6 bases from V and 3 bases from J, with 6 bases between. The CDR3 runs 10 residues. Germline CDR1 reads DFQATT; CDR2 reads SNEGSKA (reference sequence). CDR3 amino acids: CSAYSYEQYF. CDR3 DNA: TGCAGTGCCTACAGCTACGAGCAGTACTTC.

The rearrangement uses TRBV7-8 and TRBJ1-1; possible D gene TRBD1, 6 bases. Germline CDR1 reads SGHVS; CDR2 reads FQNEAQ. This CDR3 is 13 amino acids long. The V and J ends lost 5 bases and 4 bases respectively, with 11 bases between them. The CDR3, as DNA: TGTGCCAGCAGCGCCGTCAGGGGCACTGAAGCTTTCTTT. Amino acids: CASSAVRGTEAFF.

This chain joins TRBV7-2 and TRBJ1-1; 7 bases fit TRBD1. Germline V gene data show CDR1 as SGHTA and CDR2 as FQGNSA. V shed 5 bases, J shed 3 bases, and the junction held 12 bases outside the gene matches. This CDR3 has 16 amino acids. CDR3 DNA sequence: TGTGCCAGCAGCAAGACAGGGATGCGGTTGGACACTGAAGCTTTCTTT. It yields the protein CASSKTGMRLDTEAFF.

The V and J genes are TRBV10-2 and TRBJ2-5, with 13 bases matching TRBD2. J was trimmed by 1 base and V by 5 bases; bases with no gene match: 7. CDR1 is WSHSY, CDR2 SAAADI, per germline. The CDR3 consists of 17 residues. The DNA for the CDR3 is TGCGCCAGCAGTCGAACTAGCGGGGGGGCCTCCCAAGAGACCCAGTACTTC. Translated: CASSRTSGGASQETQYF.

Remarks on this clone: The identical CDR3 is also encoded by other nucleotide sequences in the sample. The chain has TRBV27 and TRBJ1-6; the D gene is possibly TRBD1 (6 bases). Trimming took off 7 bases at V and 5 bases at J, with 9 bases between the two ends. Germline V gene sequence: CDR1 MNHEY, CDR2 SMNVEV (reference sequence). The CDR3 runs to 13 residues. CDR3 DNA sequence: TGTGCCAGCAAACAGGGAAATAATTCACCCCTCCACTTT. The encoded protein is CASKQGNNSPLHF.